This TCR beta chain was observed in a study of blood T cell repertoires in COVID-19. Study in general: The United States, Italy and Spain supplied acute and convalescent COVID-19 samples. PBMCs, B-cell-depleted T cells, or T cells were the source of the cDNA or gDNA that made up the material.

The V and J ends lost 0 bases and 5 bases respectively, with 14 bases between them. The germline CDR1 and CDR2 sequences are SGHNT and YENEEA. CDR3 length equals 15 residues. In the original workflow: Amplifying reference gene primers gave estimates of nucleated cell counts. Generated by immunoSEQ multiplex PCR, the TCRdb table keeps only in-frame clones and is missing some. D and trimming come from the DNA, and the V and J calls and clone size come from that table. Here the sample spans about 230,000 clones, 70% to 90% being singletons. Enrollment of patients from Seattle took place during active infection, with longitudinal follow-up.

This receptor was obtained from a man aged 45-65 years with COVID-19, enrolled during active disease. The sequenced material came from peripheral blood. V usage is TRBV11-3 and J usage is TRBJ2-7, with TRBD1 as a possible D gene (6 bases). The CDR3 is CASSLDSQGINEQYF. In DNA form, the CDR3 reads TGTGCCAGCAGCTTAGATTCCCAGGGGATCAACGAGCAGTACTTC.